The 16 T cell receptor beta chains reported below all come from one sample, sequenced in a study of OX40 agonist ivuxolimab in advanced cancers. Library prep was done by the immunoSEQ multiplex PCR assay. Here the immuneACCESS table is served through TCRdb, limited to in-frame sequences with V and J called. Missing clones are a known gap in these copies; in checked studies unresolved V genes cover under half, and the rest lacks a known reason. This sample has 100,000 to 110,000 clones in its table, and about 88% of those were observed once. The biggest ten clones account for about 0.15% of the sample. The material was CD4+ or CD8+ T cells sorted from blood, obtained in a trial of the OX40 agonist ivuxolimab. These TCRs come from an adult with an advanced solid tumor such as melanoma, head and neck, liver or kidney cancer.

The V gene is TRBV18, the J gene TRBJ2-1; 14 bases are a match to TRBD2. The ends lost 3 bases at V and 7 bases at J; junction bases unmatched: 2. This CDR3 is 15 amino acids long. The germline CDR1 and CDR2 sequences are KGHSH and LQKENI. The CDR3 DNA sequence: TGTGCCAGCTCACCGACTAGCGGGGGGGGGAATGAGCAGTTCTTC. The encoded protein is CASSPTSGGGNEQFF.

This clone was recorded once. The chain carries TRBV25-1 and TRBJ1-2; possible D gene TRBD1, 5 bases. There are 16 residues in the CDR3. Germline CDR1 MGHDK, CDR2 SYGVNS. Trimming took 1 base from V and 4 from J, leaving 16 bases between them. The CDR3 DNA follows: TGTGCCAGCAGTGAATTCGGGGGAGCCCTAGGCTATGGCTACACCTTC. Translation gives CASSEFGGALGYGYTF.

The rearrangement joins TRBV10-1 to TRBJ2-1, with TRBD2 matching 12 bases. With 2 bases clipped from V and 4 bases from J, the junction kept 0 bases outside the gene matches. Germline V CDR1 and CDR2: WNHNN, SYGVQD (reference sequence). The CDR3 contains 15 residues. The CDR3 DNA is TGCGCCAGCAGTGAGACTAGCGGGAGGTACAATGAGCAGTTCTTC. Amino acid sequence: CASSETSGRYNEQFF.

The chain links TRBV27 to TRBJ2-2; TRBD2 matches at 12 bases. This CDR3 contains 17 residues. Germline V lookup: CDR1 MNHEY, CDR2 SMNVEV (reference sequence). V trimming: 4 bases; J trimming: 6 bases; junction bases outside the gene matches: 9. The CDR3 loop reads CASSSLAGGQSAGELFF. Written as DNA, the CDR3 is TGTGCCAGCAGTTCCCTAGCGGGGGGGCAATCGGCCGGGGAGCTGTTTTTT.

The chain links TRBV5-4 to TRBJ2-1, with 7 bases aligning to TRBD2. CDR1 is SGHNT, CDR2 YYREEE, per germline (reference sequence). V trimming: 6 bases; J trimming: 0 bases; junction bases outside the gene matches: 9. CDR3 size: 16 residues. CDR3 amino acids: CASNPRGVSSYNEQFF. The CDR3 DNA follows: TGTGCCAGCAACCCCCGGGGGGTCAGCTCCTACAATGAGCAGTTCTTC.

The rearrangement links TRBV28 to TRBJ1-2, with D possibly matching TRBD1 (5 bases). This CDR3 is 15 amino acids long. The V gene lost 4 bases and the J gene lost 2 bases, with 14 bases spanning the gap. Per the germline V gene, CDR1 is MDHEN and CDR2 is SYDVKM. The CDR3 nucleotides are TGTGCCAGCAGTTCAGGCTGGGGCAGCAACTATGGCTACACCTTC. Protein sequence: CASSSGWGSNYGYTF.

This chain connects TRBV5-1 to TRBJ2-3, with D uncertain. The germline V gene has CDR1 SGHRS and CDR2 YFSETQ. The CDR3 length is 15 residues. The germline V and J ends were trimmed by 2 bases and 3 bases, with 13 bases remaining between them. Here the CDR3 reads CASSFPSQTTDTQYF. The CDR3 region has the DNA TGCGCCAGCAGCTTTCCTTCACAGACGACAGATACGCAGTATTTT.

The chain combines TRBV27 with TRBJ2-7; D remains ambiguous. Trimming left V 3 bases short and J 4 bases short, with 13 bases between. Germline CDR1 reads MNHEY; CDR2 reads SMNVEV (reference sequence). There are 14 residues in the CDR3. As DNA, the CDR3 is TGTGCCAGCAGTTTGCGGAGAGATGTGTACGAGCAGTACTTC. It yields the protein CASSLRRDVYEQYF.

The genes are TRBV18 and TRBJ2-7, with a tentative D call TRBD1 (6 bases). V dropped 5 bases and J dropped 3 bases, with 11 bases sitting between them. Germline V gene sequence: CDR1 KGHSH, CDR2 LQKENI. The CDR3 has 13 amino acids. The CDR3 is CASSVGQSYEQYF. CDR3 DNA: TGTGCCAGCTCAGTGGGACAAAGCTACGAGCAGTACTTC.

CDR3 sequence reads: CSVTGPLTYGYTF. CDR3 bases: TGCAGCGTTACGGGACCCCTCACCTATGGCTACACCTTC. This chain joins TRBV29-1 and TRBJ1-2; possibly TRBD1 for D (5 bases). With 5 bases removed from V and 4 bases from J, the gap between germline ends came to 14 bases. Germline V gene lookup returns CDR1 SQVTM and CDR2 ANQGSEA. The CDR3 length is 13 residues.

The chain links TRBV5-6 to TRBJ2-4; 7 nucleotides align to TRBD1. Germline V CDR1 and CDR2: SGHDT, YYEEEE. Unmatched junction bases numbered 11, after V lost 4 bases and J lost 1 base. The CDR3 runs to 17 residues. In nucleotides, the CDR3 is TGTGCCAGCAGCGTAACAATAAAACAGGGGGCCAAAAACATTCAGTACTTC. Translation: CASSVTIKQGAKNIQYF.

This clone was counted once. The CDR3 DNA is TGTGCCAGCAGTCCCGGGCCTCCTAGGAGTACTGAAGCTTTCTTT. Its protein is CASSPGPPRSTEAFF. V and J are TRBV6-6 and TRBJ1-1; the D is unclear. Trimming left V 5 bases short and J 5 bases short, with 18 bases between. Germline V gene data show CDR1 as MNHNY and CDR2 as SVGAGI (reference sequence). This CDR3 has 15 residues.

This clone was seen a single time. The rearrangement uses TRBV9 and TRBJ2-5, with 10 bases fitting TRBD2. This CDR3 region has 15 residues. Unmatched junction bases numbered 1, after V lost 0 bases and J lost 2 bases. Germline assignment: CDR1 SGDLS and CDR2 YYNGEE. For the CDR3, the DNA is TGTGCCAGCAGCGTAGGTAGCGGGAGGCAAGAGACCCAGTACTTC. Translating gives CASSVGSGRQETQYF.

The chain links TRBV27 to TRBJ1-1; D possibly corresponds to TRBD1 (5 bases). The V gene lost 3 bases and the J gene lost 1 base, with 18 bases spanning the gap. This CDR3 is built from 17 residues. Germline CDR1 is MNHEY and CDR2 is SMNVEV (reference sequence). The CDR3 nucleotides read TGTGCCAGCAGTTTCTCCTCTCGACAGCGGAGGAACACTGAAGCTTTCTTT. This translates into CASSFSSRQRRNTEAFF.

The V gene is TRBV29-1, the J gene TRBJ2-3, with D hard to call. CDR1 and CDR2 (germline): SQVTM, ANQGSEA. Trimming stripped 4 bases from V and 3 bases from J, with 2 bases between. This CDR3 spans 10 amino acids. CDR3 bases: TGCAGCGTTGGGACAGATACGCAGTATTTT. This codes for CSVGTDTQYF.

This clone was seen a handful of times. This chain uses TRBV29-1 with TRBJ2-5; 7 nucleotides line up with TRBD1. This CDR3 has 12 amino acids. CDR1 SQVTM and CDR2 ANQGSEA come from the germline V gene. The V gene end was trimmed by 5 bases and the J gene end by 4 bases; junction bases not matched to a gene: 4. The CDR3 nucleotides read TGCAGCGTTAAAACAGGGGCAGAGACCCAGTACTTC. Its protein is CSVKTGAETQYF.